This T cell receptor beta chain is drawn from a study of CD8+ T cells in alopecia areata. Regarding the study as a whole: Clonality exceeded that of normal scalp in lesional scalp, most notably in alopecia totalis/universalis. Tofacitinib significantly decreased scalp clonality and expanded CD8+ clones among top 100.

Germline lookup yields CDR1 SEHNR and CDR2 FQNEAQ (reference sequence). Trimming cost V 4 bases and J 9 bases, with 9 bases left between them. This CDR3 region has 11 residues. Treatment noted: oral pan-JAK inhibitor, 5-10 mg twice daily. Remarks on this clone: Its specificity is unknown.

cDNA reverse transcribed from extracted RNA served as the sequencing template. Some clones are missing from TCRdb's copy, which holds only in-frame ones; the method was immunoSEQ multiplex PCR. The sample consists of about 160,000 clones, roughly 65% of them appearing once. This receptor was taken from a human donor with alopecia areata. The sample here was CD4+ T cells sorted from blood, taken at week 4, from a patient treated with tofacitinib. The chain couples TRBV7-9 to TRBJ2-5; D call uncertain. CDR3 nucleotide sequence: TGTGCCAGCAGCTCCGCCGGGTCCCAGTACTTC. It is translated as CASSSAGSQYF.